Detailed here is one T cell receptor (beta chain). A read error may account for a junction end that differs from germline. These data are taken from a study of molecular identifiers for immune sequencing clone quantification. TCRdb passed the PCR reads through MiXCR, listing each CDR3 protein once. Here the sample spans about 65,000 distinct CDR3 sequences, 15% to 20% being singletons. This CDR3 region has 17 residues. Germline values: CDR1 SGHAT, CDR2 FQNNGV. The clonotype originates from a human donor in good health. Some libraries in this study had Jurkat cell RNA spiked in. V usage is TRBV11-2 and J usage is TRBJ2-1; 11 bases map to TRBD2. Sequences were obtained from naive CD8+ T cells from blood, with Jurkat cell RNA spiked in. Documented subset: FACS-sorted CD8+CD4-CCR7+CD45RA+ naive T cells. The CDR3 coding sequence is TGTGCCAGCAGCTTAACCCGACTAGCGGGACCCTACAATGAGCAGCTCTTC. This translates into CASSLTRLAGPYNEQLF.